This T cell receptor (beta chain) originates from a study of blood T cell repertoires in COVID-19. CDR1 SGHTA and CDR2 FQGTGA come from the germline V gene. The CDR3 totals 15 residues. The junction had 8 bases not matched to a gene; V was cut back by 5 bases and J by 4 bases. Repertoires were generated with immunoSEQ multiplex PCR, while TCRdb's copy carries only in-frame clones and drops some. The sample shows 200,000 to 250,000 clones, approximately 84% of them seen only once. The V call is TRBV7-3, the J call TRBJ2-1; 7 bases match TRBD2. The receptor's source is a middle-aged man who had recovered from COVID-19. The sample taken for sequencing was PBMCs or T cells enriched from blood (not recorded which). CDR3 coding DNA: TGTGCCAGCAGCCTCCTGGGAGGGCCTTACAATGAGCAGTTCTTC. It yields the protein CASSLLGGPYNEQFF.